Presented here are 18 T cell receptor beta chains from one specimen sequenced in a study of T cell responses to AZD1222 COVID-19 vaccine. The table came from immunoSEQ multiplex PCR; TCRdb's copy has only in-frame clones and leaves some out. Of 75,000 to 95,000 clones detected, around 84% appear once; the ten largest clones hold about 13%. The sequences come from peripheral blood, collected on day 0 of AZD1222 vaccination. All receptors come from an adult in good health.

The sample holds a few counts of this clone. This sequence joins TRBV3-1 (or the pseudogene TRBV3-2) and TRBJ1-2; TRBD1 is a possible D gene (5 bases). CDR1 LGHDT and CDR2 YNNKEL come from the germline V gene (reference sequence). V lost 3 bases, J lost 7 bases, and 18 bases lay in between. The CDR3 is 15 amino acids. The CDR3, as DNA: TGTGCCAGCAGCCAGGGGCCAGGTTGGGGATTTGGCTACACCTTC. Translated, it gives CASSQGPGWGFGYTF.

This rearrangement joins TRBV6-2 or TRBV6-3 to TRBJ1-2; TRBD1 is a possible D gene (6 bases). The CDR3 has 16 residues. Germline V lookup: CDR1 MNHEY, CDR2 SVGEGT. Trimming cost V 5 bases and J 3 bases, with 19 bases left between them. The CDR3 loop is CASSPRGGGRYYGYTF. The CDR3 DNA follows: TGTGCCAGCAGTCCCCGGGGCGGGGGCCGGTACTATGGCTACACCTTC.

The V call is TRBV7-2, the J call TRBJ2-7; D unclear. This CDR3 has 17 amino acids. The V and J ends lost 3 bases and 0 bases respectively, with 18 bases between them. Germline V gives CDR1 SGHTA, CDR2 FQGNSA. The CDR3 DNA is TGTGCCAGCAGCTTCGGTCTAGGGTTATCGAGCTCCTACGAGCAGTACTTC. Translating it yields CASSFGLGLSSSYEQYF.

The gene calls are TRBV28 and TRBJ1-6; 10 bases line up with TRBD1. Germline values: CDR1 MDHEN, CDR2 SYDVKM. This CDR3 region has 14 residues. J was trimmed by 8 bases and V by 6 bases; bases with no gene match: 4. The CDR3 region is CASSRTGGYSPLHF. The CDR3 coding sequence is TGTGCCAGCAGCCGGACAGGGGGGTATTCACCCCTCCACTTT.

This chain uses TRBV5-1 with TRBJ2-1; 8 bases map to TRBD2. Germline loops: CDR1 SGHRS, CDR2 YFSETQ. This CDR3 contains 15 residues. Trimming took 3 bases from V and 3 from J; bases not matched to a gene: 5. This chain's CDR3 is CASSWGLENYNEQFF. CDR3 coding DNA: TGCGCCAGCAGCTGGGGACTAGAAAACTACAATGAGCAGTTCTTC.

The chain combines TRBV7-2 with TRBJ1-5; 9 bases are a match to TRBD1. CDR1 SGHTA and CDR2 FQGNSA come from the germline V gene. The CDR3 extends over 14 amino acids. Trimming removed 4 bases from V and 9 bases from J; junction bases left unmatched: 7. The chain's CDR3 is CASSSDRGFGPQHF. CDR3 coding DNA: TGTGCCAGCAGCTCGGACAGGGGTTTTGGGCCCCAGCATTTT. Based on the CDR3 plus reference TRBV7-2 and TRBJ1-5, the full variable domain is GAGVSQSPSNKVTEKGKDVELRCDPISGHTALYWYRQSLGQGLEFLIYFQGNSAPDKSGLPSDRFSAERTGGSVSTLTIQRTQQEDSAVYLCASSSDRGFGPQHFGDGTRLSIL.

V gene TRBV27 combines with J gene TRBJ1-1, with D possibly TRBD1 on 5 matching bases. V was shortened by 2 bases and J by 4 bases, with 8 bases between the two germline ends. This CDR3 spans 13 amino acids. From germline, CDR1 is MNHEY and CDR2 SMNVEV (reference sequence). The CDR3 loop is CASSLGGSTEAFF. As DNA, the CDR3 is TGTGCCAGCAGTTTAGGGGGGAGCACTGAAGCTTTCTTT.

V is TRBV29-1 and J is TRBJ1-1, with a tentative D call TRBD1 (5 bases). Trimming cost V 5 bases and J 5 bases, with 12 bases left between them. The V gene's germline CDR1 is SQVTM and CDR2 ANQGSEA. The CDR3 is 12 residues long. The CDR3 DNA sequence: TGCAGCGTTCACGGGCAGGGTACTGAAGCTTTCTTT. It is translated as CSVHGQGTEAFF.

This chain links TRBV11-2 with TRBJ2-3, with TRBD2 matching over 12 bases. V trimming: 1 base; J trimming: 11 bases; junction bases outside the gene matches: 1. Germline-derived CDR1 and CDR2 are SGHAT and FQNNGV. The CDR3 has 13 residues. The CDR3 nucleotides read TGTGCCAGCAGCTTAGGGACTAGCGGGGAGCAGTATTTT. This translates into CASSLGTSGEQYF.

This clone was detected once. V and J are TRBV6-2 or TRBV6-3 and TRBJ2-3, with D possibly matching TRBD1 (5 bases). The CDR3 consists of 14 residues. In germline, CDR1 is MNHEY, CDR2 SVGEGT. The ends were cut back, 2 bases at V and 5 bases at J, with 11 bases in the middle. CDR3 loop: CASSYQGFEDTQYF. In DNA form, the CDR3 reads TGTGCCAGCAGTTACCAGGGCTTTGAAGATACGCAGTATTTT.

This clone was found once. V is TRBV5-4 and J is TRBJ1-3; D not certain. Trimming stripped 4 bases from V and 0 bases from J, with 14 bases between. Looked up from germline, CDR1 is SGHNT and CDR2 is YYREEE (reference sequence). CDR3 length equals 16 residues. The CDR3 DNA sequence: TGTGCCAGCAGCCTCCACGGGAAGAGCTCTGGAAACACCATATATTTT. This sequence encodes CASSLHGKSSGNTIYF.

The chain employs TRBV7-8 and TRBJ1-2; D call uncertain. Trimming pared 1 base from V and 4 bases from J, leaving 13 bases between. The CDR3 contains 15 residues. CDR1 and CDR2 from the germline V gene are SGHVS and FQNEAQ. The CDR3 here is CASSLDMTGAYGYTF. CDR3 nucleotide sequence: TGTGCCAGCAGCTTAGACATGACGGGCGCCTATGGCTACACCTTC.

The chain carries TRBV6-4 and TRBJ2-1, with D perhaps TRBD1 (6 bases). V shed 0 bases and J shed 1 base, with 13 bases lying between them. This CDR3 region has 17 residues. From germline, CDR1 is MRHNA and CDR2 SNTAGT. This CDR3 is CASSDSRQGRSYNEQFF. In nucleotides, the CDR3 is TGTGCCAGCAGTGACTCGAGGCAGGGGAGATCCTACAATGAGCAGTTCTTC.

V and J are TRBV4-3 and TRBJ1-4; D not resolved. CDR3 length: 14 residues. The V gene's germline CDR1 is LGHNA and CDR2 YSLEER. V shed 2 bases and J shed 5 bases, with 9 bases lying between them. CDR3 amino acids: CASSQRQQNEKLFF. The CDR3 DNA follows: TGCGCCAGCAGCCAAAGACAACAGAATGAAAAACTGTTTTTT.

This clone was detected a few times. The chain employs TRBV18 and TRBJ2-5, with 7 positions matching TRBD1. The CDR3 is 15 residues long. V gave up 2 bases and J gave up 3 bases; unmatched junction bases: 6. The germline V gene encodes CDR1 KGHSH and CDR2 LQKENI. The CDR3: CASSPSDRVEETQYF. CDR3 coding DNA: TGTGCCAGCTCACCATCCGACAGGGTCGAAGAGACCCAGTACTTC.

The V and J genes are TRBV2 and TRBJ1-2; the match to TRBD1 covers 8 bases. Germline V gives CDR1 SNHLY, CDR2 FYNNEI. Trimming at V came to 6 bases and at J to 8 bases, leaving 11 bases not matched to a gene. The CDR3 is 14 residues long. Here the CDR3 reads CASRKQGGEGGYTF. CDR3 nucleotides: TGTGCCAGCAGAAAACAGGGGGGAGAAGGCGGCTACACCTTC.

This clone was picked up one time. The rearrangement uses TRBV14 and TRBJ1-2, with TRBD1 matching 9 bases. The CDR3 is 15 residues long. J was trimmed by 8 bases and V by 4 bases; bases with no gene match: 11. The germline gives CDR1 SGHDN, CDR2 FVKESK. CDR3 sequence: CASSPLQGAPGGYTF. In DNA form, the CDR3 reads TGTGCCAGCAGCCCCTTACAGGGGGCTCCGGGGGGCTACACCTTC.

The CDR3 DNA reads TGCAGCGTAAAGAGAACCTACAGACCAGGGACCAACGTCCTGACTTTC. This encodes CSVKRTYRPGTNVLTF. The V call is TRBV29-1, the J call TRBJ2-6, with D perhaps TRBD1 (5 bases). With 6 bases removed from V and 8 bases from J, the gap between germline ends came to 23 bases. The CDR3 extends over 16 amino acids. Germline loops: CDR1 SQVTM, CDR2 ANQGSEA.